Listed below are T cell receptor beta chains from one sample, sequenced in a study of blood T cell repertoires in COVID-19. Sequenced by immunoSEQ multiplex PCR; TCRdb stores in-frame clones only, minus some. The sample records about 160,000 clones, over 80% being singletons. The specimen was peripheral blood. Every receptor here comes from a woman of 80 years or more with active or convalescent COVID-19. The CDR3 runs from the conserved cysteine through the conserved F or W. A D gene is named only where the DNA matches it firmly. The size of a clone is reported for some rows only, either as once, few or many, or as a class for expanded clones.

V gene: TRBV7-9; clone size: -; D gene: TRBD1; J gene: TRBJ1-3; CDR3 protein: CASRPQGASGNTIYF; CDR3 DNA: TGTGCCAGCAGACCTCAGGGGGCGTCTGGAAACACCATATATTTT
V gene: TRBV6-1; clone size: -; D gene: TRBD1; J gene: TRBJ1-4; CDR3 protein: CASSDAGQGTEKLFF; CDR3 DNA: TGTGCCAGCAGTGATGCAGGACAGGGGACTGAAAAACTGTTTTTT
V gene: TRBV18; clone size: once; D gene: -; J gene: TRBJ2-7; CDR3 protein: CASSPPWSTDEQYF; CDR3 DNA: TGTGCCAGCTCACCACCCTGGAGTACGGACGAGCAGTACTTC
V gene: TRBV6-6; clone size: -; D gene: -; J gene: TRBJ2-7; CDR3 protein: CASRPSSYEQYF; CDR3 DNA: TGTGCCAGCAGGCCTAGCTCCTACGAGCAGTACTTC
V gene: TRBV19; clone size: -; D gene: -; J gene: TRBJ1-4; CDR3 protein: CASTGIRRGNEKLFF; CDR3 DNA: TGTGCCAGCACCGGAATACGCAGGGGTAATGAAAAACTGTTTTTT
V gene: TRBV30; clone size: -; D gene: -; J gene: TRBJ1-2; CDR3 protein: CAWSLGQSYGYTF; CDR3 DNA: TGTGCCTGGAGTCTCGGACAGTCCTATGGCTACACCTTC
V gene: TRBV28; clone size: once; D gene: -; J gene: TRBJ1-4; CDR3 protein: CASNSEGGRKLFF; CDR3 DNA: TGTGCCAGCAACTCAGAAGGAGGAAGAAAACTGTTTTTT
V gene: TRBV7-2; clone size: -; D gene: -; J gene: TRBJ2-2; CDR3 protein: CASSLELNTGELFF; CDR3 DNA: TGTGCCAGCAGCTTAGAGCTTAACACCGGGGAGCTGTTTTTT
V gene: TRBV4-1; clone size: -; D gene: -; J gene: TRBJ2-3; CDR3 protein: CASSQGAGGTDTQYF; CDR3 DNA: TGCGCCAGCAGCCAAGGGGCAGGGGGCACAGATACGCAGTATTTT
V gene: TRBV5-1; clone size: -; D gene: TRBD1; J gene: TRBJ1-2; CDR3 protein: CASRPTGVDYGYTF; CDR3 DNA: TGCGCCAGCAGGCCGACAGGGGTCGACTATGGCTACACCTTC
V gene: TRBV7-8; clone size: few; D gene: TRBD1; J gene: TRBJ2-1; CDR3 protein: CASSLADRDNEQFF; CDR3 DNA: TGTGCCAGCAGCTTAGCGGACAGGGACAATGAGCAGTTCTTC
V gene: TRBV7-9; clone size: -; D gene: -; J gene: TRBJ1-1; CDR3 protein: CASSLEGINTEAFF; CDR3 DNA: TGTGCCAGCAGCTTAGAGGGGATAAACACTGAAGCTTTCTTT
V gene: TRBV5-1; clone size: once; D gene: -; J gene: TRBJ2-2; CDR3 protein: CASALGAPNTGELFF; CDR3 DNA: TGCGCCAGCGCTCTGGGGGCCCCGAACACCGGGGAGCTGTTTTTT
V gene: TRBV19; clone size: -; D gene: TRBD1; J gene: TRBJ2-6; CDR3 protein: CASSNVHRGFVGANVLTF; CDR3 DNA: TGTGCCAGTAGTAATGTCCACAGGGGTTTTGTGGGGGCCAACGTCCTGACTTTC
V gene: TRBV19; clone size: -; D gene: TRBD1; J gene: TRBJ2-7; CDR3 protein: CASSIGGTGAYEQYF; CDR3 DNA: TGTGCCAGTAGTATAGGGGGAACAGGGGCCTACGAGCAGTACTTC
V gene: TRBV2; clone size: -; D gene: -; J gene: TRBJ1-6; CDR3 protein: CASILTSGGAGNSPLHF; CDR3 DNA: TGTGCCAGCATCCTCACCTCCGGGGGGGCTGGAAATTCACCCCTCCACTTT
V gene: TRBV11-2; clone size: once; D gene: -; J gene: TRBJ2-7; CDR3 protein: CASSLEGVGEQYF; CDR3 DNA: TGTGCCAGCAGCTTAGAAGGGGTTGGGGAGCAGTACTTC
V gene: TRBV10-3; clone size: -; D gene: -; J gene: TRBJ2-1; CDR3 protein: CATKDYSSYNEQFF; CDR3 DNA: TGTGCCACAAAGGACTACAGCTCCTACAATGAGCAGTTCTTC